The 27 T cell receptor beta chains below were found in one sample sequenced in a study of T cell repertoires in cytomegalovirus infection. TCRdb independently ran MiXCR on the reads; one entry per CDR3 protein. Of 250,000 to 300,000 distinct CDR3 sequences in the sample, roughly 26% were seen once. The sample consisted of PBMCs. All receptors derive from a human donor in good health (CMV status not recorded). Some clones in this sample may be carry-over from other donors' samples.

This clonotype was seen only a few times. The CDR3 sequence is CASSGTGPSYEQYF. DNA of the CDR3: TGCGCCAGCTCCGGGACAGGGCCGTCCTACGAGCAGTACTTC. The rearrangement links TRBV5-1 to TRBJ2-7, with TRBD1 identical over 9 bases. The CDR3 has 14 residues. The ends lost 7 bases at V and 1 base at J; junction bases unmatched: 6. Looked up from germline, CDR1 is SGHRS and CDR2 is YFSETQ.

V is TRBV7-6 and J is TRBJ2-4; D may be TRBD1 (5 bases). Germline CDR1 reads SGHVS; CDR2 reads FNYEAQ. This CDR3 has 13 residues. Trimming stripped 2 bases from V and 8 bases from J, with 10 bases between. The CDR3 DNA follows: TGTGCCAGCAGCTTAAGGGTACAGGACATTCAGTACTTC. This translates into CASSLRVQDIQYF.

A few counts support this clonotype. This chain joins TRBV20-1 and TRBJ2-7; 13 positions agree with TRBD2. V lost 2 bases and J lost 7; bases outside the gene matches: 8. The CDR3 length is 15 residues. The germline V gene has CDR1 DFQATT and CDR2 SNEGSKA (reference sequence). The CDR3, as DNA: TGCAGTGCTAGATCCAGGACTAGCGGGAGTGGGGAGCAGTACTTC. It is translated as CSARSRTSGSGEQYF.

J is TRBJ2-6 and V is TRBV29-1; D may be TRBD1 (5 bases). Germline CDR1 reads SQVTM; CDR2 reads ANQGSEA. The CDR3 is 14 amino acids. The V gene lost 5 bases and the J gene lost 3 bases, with 11 bases spanning the gap. The CDR3 sequence is CSVRSRVGANVLTF. CDR3 bases: TGCAGCGTTCGGTCCAGGGTTGGGGCCAACGTCCTGACTTTC.

The gene calls are TRBV20-1 and TRBJ1-4, with 8 bases lining up with TRBD1. Germline values: CDR1 DFQATT, CDR2 SNEGSKA (reference sequence). The CDR3 is 16 amino acids. V gave up 2 bases and J gave up 10 bases; unmatched junction bases: 15. The CDR3 sequence: CSARHLGGQGLTKLFF. CDR3 sequence (DNA): TGCAGTGCTAGACACCTCGGCGGACAGGGCCTCACAAAACTGTTTTTT.

The chain joins TRBV6-6 to TRBJ1-1, with TRBD1 matching over 7 bases. V lost 4 bases and J lost 5; bases outside the gene matches: 10. The CDR3 length is 15 residues. Germline lookup yields CDR1 MNHNY and CDR2 SVGAGI (reference sequence). This CDR3 is CASSFPQGERTEAFF. The CDR3 region has the DNA TGTGCCAGCAGTTTTCCGCAGGGGGAAAGGACTGAAGCTTTCTTT.

The rearrangement links TRBV23-1 to TRBJ2-1; 10 bases agree with TRBD2. TRBV23-1 is identified as an open reading frame with a role that is uncertain. This CDR3 has 21 amino acids. The J segment lost 2 bases and the V segment lost 3 bases, leaving 19 bases of the junction unmatched. The DNA of the CDR3 is TGCGCCAGCAGTCACCCCCCAGAGAGTAGCGGGAGGCTGTCTCCCTACAATGAGCAGTTCTTC. This gives the protein CASSHPPESSGRLSPYNEQFF.

Ten or more counts support this clonotype. V is TRBV7-3 and J is TRBJ1-6; no clear D. CDR1 and CDR2 (germline): SGHTA, FQGTGA. V dropped 4 bases and J dropped 7 bases, with 8 bases sitting between them. The CDR3 totals 13 residues. The CDR3 DNA reads as TGTGCCAGCAGCTACCTTTCAAATTCACCCCTCCACTTT. Amino acids: CASSYLSNSPLHF.

The chain is built from TRBV19 and TRBJ1-1, with 9 bases lining up with TRBD1. The CDR3 runs 14 residues. J was trimmed by 2 bases and V by 9 bases; bases with no gene match: 7. From germline, CDR1 is LNHDA and CDR2 SQIVND (reference sequence). The DNA of the CDR3 is TGTGCCAGCGGGGGGACAGGGCTAAACACTGAAGCTTTCTTT. The encoded protein is CASGGTGLNTEAFF.

This clonotype showed up many times. The gene calls are TRBV7-2 and TRBJ2-3, with 8 nucleotides matching TRBD2. V shed 2 bases and J 3 bases; nucleotides not matched to a gene: 7. Germline CDR1 is SGHTA and CDR2 is FQGNSA. The CDR3 sequence is 16 residues long. For the CDR3, the DNA is TGTGCCAGCAGCTTATGGACTAGCTTTGGTACAGATACGCAGTATTTT. Its translation: CASSLWTSFGTDTQYF. Supplemented by reference TRBV7-2 and TRBJ2-3, the full variable domain reads GAGVSQSPSNKVTEKGKDVELRCDPISGHTALYWYRQSLGQGLEFLIYFQGNSAPDKSGLPSDRFSAERTGGSVSTLTIQRTQQEDSAVYLCASSLWTSFGTDTQYFGPGTRLTVL.

The chain links TRBV20-1 to TRBJ1-1; a weak D match, TRBD1 (5 bases). V dropped 0 bases and J dropped 0 bases, with 14 bases sitting between them. Per germline, CDR1 DFQATT and CDR2 SNEGSKA (reference sequence). This CDR3 is built from 16 residues. CDR3 in amino acids: CSARDRLKGMNTEAFF. The CDR3 DNA reads TGCAGTGCTAGAGATCGTTTGAAGGGGATGAACACTGAAGCTTTCTTT.

This clonotype was counted once. The chain couples TRBV19 to TRBJ1-6; 10 positions match TRBD1. This CDR3 comprises 14 residues. The V segment lost 6 bases and the J segment 14 bases; nucleotides outside the gene matches: 10. Germline loops: CDR1 LNHDA, CDR2 SQIVND (reference sequence). The CDR3 protein is CASSRDRGLPALHF. The CDR3 nucleotides read TGTGCCAGTAGCCGGGACAGGGGTCTTCCAGCCCTCCACTTT.

V usage is TRBV15 and J usage is TRBJ1-4; TRBD1 matches 8 bases. Germline CDR1 LNHNV, CDR2 YYDKDF (reference sequence). Trimming at V came to 2 bases and at J to 3 bases, leaving 5 bases not matched to a gene. The CDR3 spans 16 residues. DNA of the CDR3: TGTGCCACCAGCAGACCCCGGACAGGGCCTAATGAAAAACTGTTTTTT. Its translation is CATSRPRTGPNEKLFF.

The J gene is TRBJ2-5, the V gene TRBV24-1, with a weak D call TRBD2 (5 bases). Germline loops: CDR1 KGHDR, CDR2 SFDVKD. There are 17 residues in the CDR3. Trimming took 2 bases from V and 4 from J, leaving 19 bases between them. The CDR3 region is CATSDSSTGLWGETQYF. The CDR3 coding sequence is TGTGCCACCAGTGATTCTTCCACCGGACTCTGGGGAGAGACCCAGTACTTC.

The chain recombines TRBV7-2 with TRBJ2-5, with D possibly TRBD1 on 5 matching bases. Deletions cut 5 bases from V and 5 bases from J, with 12 bases between. The CDR3 spans 13 residues. CDR1 is SGHTA and CDR2 is FQGNSA in the germline V gene. DNA for the CDR3: TGTGCCAGCAGCGGCAGACAGTATGAGACCCAGTACTTC. It specifies CASSGRQYETQYF.

Many counts were recorded for this clonotype. V is TRBV12-3 or TRBV12-4 and J is TRBJ2-7; possible D gene TRBD1, 6 bases. There are 12 residues in the CDR3. V shed 6 bases and J shed 6 bases, with 12 bases lying between them. The CDR3 DNA reads as TGTGCCAGCAGCAACAGGGATCCCGAGCAGTACTTC. Translation gives CASSNRDPEQYF.

The chain carries TRBV29-1 and TRBJ2-5; TRBD1 matches at 10 bases. Looked up from germline, CDR1 is SQVTM and CDR2 is ANQGSEA. CDR3 size: 14 residues. V lost 3 bases to trimming and J lost 5 bases; unmatched junction nucleotides: 6. The CDR3 DNA follows: TGCAGCGTTGATACGGGACAGGGGTTGGAGACCCAGTACTTC. Translated: CSVDTGQGLETQYF.

This clonotype was detected ten times or more. This chain joins TRBV7-2 and TRBJ2-1; weak D call: TRBD2 (6 bases). The germline gives CDR1 SGHTA, CDR2 FQGNSA. Between the trimmed V and J ends, which lost 5 bases and 0 bases, there was a span of 11 bases. This CDR3 is 15 amino acids long. The CDR3 DNA is TGTGCCAGCAGCCAGGAGGGGAGCTCCTACAATGAGCAGTTCTTC. It encodes CASSQEGSSYNEQFF.

This clonotype was recorded at least ten times. This chain uses TRBV7-2 with TRBJ1-2, with D possibly being TRBD1 (6 bases). This CDR3 has 15 residues. Trimming pared 5 bases from V and 6 bases from J, leaving 19 bases between. Germline V gene sequence: CDR1 SGHTA, CDR2 FQGNSA. In DNA form, the CDR3 reads TGTGCCAGCAGCCTCAGAACGACAGGCCAGAATGGCTACACCTTC. Translated, it gives CASSLRTTGQNGYTF.

The chain employs TRBV7-9 and TRBJ2-1; TRBD2 aligns across 9 bases. The CDR3 extends over 16 amino acids. The V gene's germline CDR1 is SEHNR and CDR2 FQNEAQ (reference sequence). The V gene end was trimmed by 3 bases and the J gene end by 6 bases; junction bases not matched to a gene: 9. CDR3 protein: CASSFWRGGRVNEQFF. Written as DNA, the CDR3 is TGTGCCAGCAGCTTCTGGCGGGGGGGCCGGGTCAATGAGCAGTTCTTC.

V gene TRBV5-1 combines with J gene TRBJ2-7; 9 nucleotides line up with TRBD1. The CDR3 is 14 residues long. Germline trimming cut 5 bases from V and 6 bases from J; bases unmatched to any gene: 9. Germline V gene lookup returns CDR1 SGHRS and CDR2 YFSETQ. CDR3 in amino acids: CASSTGQGTVEQYF. In nucleotides, the CDR3 is TGCGCCAGCAGTACGGGACAGGGAACGGTCGAGCAGTACTTC.

V usage is TRBV15 and J usage is TRBJ2-7; D gene ambiguous. V was clipped by 0 bases and J by 3 bases, with 9 bases between them. The germline CDR1 and CDR2 sequences are LNHNV and YYDKDF (reference sequence). The length of the CDR3 is 14 residues. Here the CDR3 reads CATSRERHLYEQYF. The CDR3 DNA reads TGTGCCACCAGCAGAGAACGACACCTCTACGAGCAGTACTTC.

The chain has TRBV6-4 and TRBJ2-3; 8 bases match TRBD1. The ends lost 2 bases at V and 2 bases at J; junction bases unmatched: 3. The V gene's germline CDR1 is MRHNA and CDR2 SNTAGT. The CDR3 loop spans 15 amino acids. Here the CDR3 DNA reads TGTGCCAGCAGTGACGGGACAGGACACACAGATACGCAGTATTTT. Translated: CASSDGTGHTDTQYF.

The sample holds a few counts of this clonotype. This sequence joins TRBV6-4 and TRBJ2-3, with TRBD1 matching over 9 bases. This CDR3 has 14 amino acids. J gave up 4 bases and V 4 bases, and 3 bases lay outside the gene matches. Per germline, CDR1 MRHNA and CDR2 SNTAGT. The chain's CDR3 is CASSATGGADTQYF. The CDR3 nucleotides are TGTGCCAGCAGTGCGACAGGGGGGGCAGATACGCAGTATTTT.

At least ten counts were recorded for this clonotype. In DNA, the CDR3 is TGTGCCAGCAGCTTCTCCGCGGGTAAGAACACTGAAGCTTTCTTT. Translating gives CASSFSAGKNTEAFF. The chain uses TRBV7-2 and TRBJ1-1; D is ambiguous. Trimming took off 3 bases at V and 1 base at J, with 12 bases between the two ends. The CDR3 consists of 15 residues. Germline lookup yields CDR1 SGHTA and CDR2 FQGNSA. The variable domain in full, with the rest retrieved from reference TRBV7-2 and TRBJ1-1, is GAGVSQSPSNKVTEKGKDVELRCDPISGHTALYWYRQSLGQGLEFLIYFQGNSAPDKSGLPSDRFSAERTGGSVSTLTIQRTQQEDSAVYLCASSFSAGKNTEAFFGQGTRLTVV.

This clonotype came up once. The chain combines TRBV29-1 with TRBJ2-1; 11 nucleotides line up with TRBD2. CDR3 length: 14 amino acids. CDR1 is SQVTM, CDR2 ANQGSEA, per germline. V shed 7 bases and J 6 bases; nucleotides not matched to a gene: 8. In DNA, the CDR3 is TGCAGCGCATTGACTAGCGGGATTATCAATGAGCAGTTCTTC. Amino acids: CSALTSGIINEQFF.

The chain employs TRBV29-1 and TRBJ1-1; D is possibly TRBD1 (6 bases). Trimming removed 7 bases from V and 6 bases from J, with 15 bases in between. CDR3 length: 12 amino acids. Per germline, CDR1 SQVTM and CDR2 ANQGSEA. CDR3 in amino acids: CSARGASSEAFF. DNA of the CDR3: TGCAGCGCTCGGGGGGCCTCTTCTGAAGCTTTCTTT.